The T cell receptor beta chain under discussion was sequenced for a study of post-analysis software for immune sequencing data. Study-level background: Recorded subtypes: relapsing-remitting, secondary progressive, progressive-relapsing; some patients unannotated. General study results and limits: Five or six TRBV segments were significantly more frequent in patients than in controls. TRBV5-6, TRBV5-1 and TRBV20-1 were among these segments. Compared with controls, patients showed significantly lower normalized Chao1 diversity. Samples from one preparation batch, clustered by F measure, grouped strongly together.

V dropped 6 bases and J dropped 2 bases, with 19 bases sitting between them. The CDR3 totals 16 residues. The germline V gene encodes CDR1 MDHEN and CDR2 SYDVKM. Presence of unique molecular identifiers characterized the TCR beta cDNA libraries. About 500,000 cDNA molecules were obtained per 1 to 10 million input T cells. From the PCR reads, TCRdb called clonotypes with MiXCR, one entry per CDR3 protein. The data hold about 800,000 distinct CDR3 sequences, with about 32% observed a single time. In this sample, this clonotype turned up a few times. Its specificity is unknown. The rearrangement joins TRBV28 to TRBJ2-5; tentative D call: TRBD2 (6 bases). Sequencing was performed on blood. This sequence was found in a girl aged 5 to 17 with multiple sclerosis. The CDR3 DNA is TGTGCCAGCAGCCTTACATTGGGGGGAAGGCAAGAGACCCAGTACTTC. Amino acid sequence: CASSLTLGGRQETQYF. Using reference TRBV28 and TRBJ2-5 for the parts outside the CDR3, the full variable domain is DVKVTQSSRYLVKRTGEKVFLECVQDMDHENMFWYRQDPGLGLRLIYFSYDVKMKEKGDIPEGYSVSREKKERFSLILESASTNQTSMYLCASSLTLGGRQETQYFGPGTRLLVL.